A single sample gave rise to the 17 T cell receptor beta chains below, sequenced in a study of cytomegalovirus exposure and HLA in healthy donors. The study ran its PCR with 60 Vbeta and 13 Jbeta primers. The protocol was immunoSEQ multiplex PCR, while the TCRdb copy is restricted to in-frame clones and leaves out a portion. Found here are over 100,000 clones, around 66% of them singletons; the top ten hold 1.5% to 1.7%. What was sequenced was PBMCs. Receptors originate from a man between 18 and 29 years old in good health and CMV-seronegative.

The chain has TRBV6-1 and TRBJ2-3; 7 nucleotides align to TRBD2. Losses at the gene ends were 1 base for V and 5 bases for J; bases not matched to a gene: 6. In germline, CDR1 is MNHNS, CDR2 SASEGT. The CDR3 consists of 15 residues. This CDR3 is CASSEEYRGGDTQYF. The CDR3 DNA reads TGTGCCAGCAGTGAAGAGTACCGCGGGGGAGATACGCAGTATTTT.

This clone was recorded only once. V usage is TRBV27 and J usage is TRBJ1-5; no reliable D call. The germline gives CDR1 MNHEY, CDR2 SMNVEV (reference sequence). Trimming stripped 6 bases from V and 11 bases from J, with 17 bases between. This CDR3 has 13 residues. The CDR3 is CASRPHTGRAQHF. As DNA, the CDR3 is TGTGCCAGCAGGCCCCACACGGGGAGAGCCCAGCATTTT.

The sample holds one count of this clone. This chain links TRBV7-9 with TRBJ2-2; the D is unclear. Trimming pared 1 base from V and 3 bases from J, leaving 9 bases between. CDR3 size: 15 residues. CDR1 and CDR2 from the germline V gene are SEHNR and FQNEAQ (reference sequence). As DNA, the CDR3 is TGTGCCAGCAGCTTAGTTTTACGGGACACCGGGGAGCTGTTTTTT. It encodes CASSLVLRDTGELFF. The full variable domain, completed using reference TRBV7-9 and TRBJ2-2, is DTGVSQNPRHKITKRGQNVTFRCDPISEHNRLYWYRQTLGQGPEFLTYFQNEAQLEKSRLLSDRFSAERPKGSFSTLEIQRTEQGDSAMYLCASSLVLRDTGELFFGEGSRLTVL.

CDR3 residues: CASSHETGRTGNTIYF. The CDR3 nucleotides are TGTGCCAGCAGCCATGAGACAGGGAGGACTGGAAACACCATATATTTT. The V and J genes are TRBV7-9 and TRBJ1-3, with 7 bases that match TRBD1. The CDR3 spans 16 residues. Germline V gene data show CDR1 as SEHNR and CDR2 as FQNEAQ (reference sequence). Trimming at V came to 5 bases and at J to 2 bases, leaving 9 bases not matched to a gene.

The chain links TRBV28 to TRBJ2-1, with D possibly matching TRBD1 (8 bases). The V end was cut by 6 bases, the J end by 7 bases, with 25 bases between. The CDR3 has 17 residues. CDR1 and CDR2 from the germline V gene are MDHEN and SYDVKM. CDR3 in amino acids: CASSSLGRDRSRNEQFF. CDR3 in DNA: TGTGCCAGCAGCTCATTGGGGAGGGACAGGAGTAGAAATGAGCAGTTCTTC.

The chain links TRBV7-2 to TRBJ2-3; unclear D gene. The CDR3 extends over 14 amino acids. Germline-derived CDR1 and CDR2 are SGHTA and FQGNSA. Trimming took off 5 bases at V and 1 base at J, with 10 bases between the two ends. CDR3: CASSPPGGTDTQYF. The CDR3, as DNA: TGTGCCAGCAGCCCACCCGGAGGCACAGATACGCAGTATTTT.

This chain joins TRBV15 and TRBJ1-2, with unresolved D. The CDR3 is 13 residues long. CDR1 and CDR2 (germline): LNHNV, YYDKDF (reference sequence). V lost 4 bases and J 5 bases, leaving 11 bases between the germline ends. The CDR3 here is CATSTADGYGYTF. CDR3 coding DNA: TGTGCCACCAGCACCGCGGATGGATATGGCTACACCTTC. The full variable domain, rest sourced from reference TRBV15 and TRBJ1-2, is DAMVIQNPRYQVTQFGKPVTLSCSQTLNHNVMYWYQQKSSQAPKLLFHYYDKDFNNEADTPDNFQSRRPNTSFCFLDIRSPGLGDTAMYLCATSTADGYGYTFGSGTRLTVV.

The rearrangement joins TRBV9 to TRBJ1-1; 7 bases are shared with TRBD1. The germline gives CDR1 SGDLS, CDR2 YYNGEE. J gave up 6 bases and V 1 base, and 9 bases lay outside the gene matches. The CDR3 is 15 residues long. The CDR3 is CASSVSQGVGAEAFF. The CDR3 DNA reads as TGTGCCAGCAGCGTAAGCCAGGGGGTCGGGGCTGAAGCTTTCTTT.

CDR3 DNA sequence: TGTGCCAGCAGCGTCGAAGAGTCGCTTGAGCAGTTCTTC. The encoded protein is CASSVEESLEQFF. This sequence joins TRBV6-4 and TRBJ2-1; D gene unclear. The CDR3 has 13 amino acids. The germline V gene has CDR1 MRHNA and CDR2 SNTAGT. V was cut by 6 bases and J by 9 bases, with 15 bases left in between.

The rearrangement uses TRBV9 and TRBJ2-7; possible D gene TRBD2, 6 bases. Germline lookup yields CDR1 SGDLS and CDR2 YYNGEE. There are 16 residues in the CDR3. Trimming shortened V by 1 base and J by 4 bases, and 18 bases separated the two germline ends. In DNA form, the CDR3 reads TGTGCCAGCAGCGTATCCGCGGGGCAGGATGATTACGAGCAGTACTTC. Its translation: CASSVSAGQDDYEQYF. The full variable domain, rest sourced from reference TRBV9 and TRBJ2-7, is DSGVTQTPKHLITATGQRVTLRCSPRSGDLSVYWYQQSLDQGLQFLIQYYNGEERAKGNILERFSAQQFPDLHSELNLSSLELGDSALYFCASSVSAGQDDYEQYFGPGTRLTVT.

The chain uses TRBV9 and TRBJ2-7; a possible D gene is TRBD2 (6 bases). CDR3 length: 15 amino acids. Germline values: CDR1 SGDLS, CDR2 YYNGEE. Between the trimmed V and J ends, which lost 3 bases and 3 bases, there was a span of 16 bases. CDR3 protein: CASSESGTPHYEQYF. In DNA form, the CDR3 reads TGTGCCAGCAGCGAATCCGGGACTCCCCACTACGAGCAGTACTTC.

The chain recombines TRBV30 with TRBJ1-6; the D gene is possibly TRBD1 (6 bases). This CDR3 spans 14 amino acids. The V end was cut by 4 bases, the J end by 7 bases, with 14 bases between. Germline V gives CDR1 GTSNPN, CDR2 SVGIG (reference sequence). The CDR3 bases are TGTGCCTGGAATTCCGGGACATCGAATTCACCCCTCCACTTT. Translating gives CAWNSGTSNSPLHF.

This rearrangement joins TRBV5-1 to TRBJ2-3, with no clear D. This CDR3 has 13 residues. Looked up from germline, CDR1 is SGHRS and CDR2 is YFSETQ. Trimming shortened V by 2 bases and J by 4 bases, and 8 bases separated the two germline ends. CDR3 nucleotides: TGCGCCAGCAGCTTTCTTCCCCCAGATACGCAGTATTTT. Amino acid sequence: CASSFLPPDTQYF.

This sequence joins TRBV5-5 and TRBJ1-3, with 9 nucleotides matching TRBD1. CDR1 is SGHKS, CDR2 YYEKEE, per germline (reference sequence). The CDR3 is 17 amino acids. After removal of 3 bases from V and 0 bases from J, the junction contained 7 bases not matched to a gene. The CDR3 coding sequence is TGTGCCAGCAGCTCCGAACAGGGGGCATTCTCTGGAAACACCATATATTTT. Protein product: CASSSEQGAFSGNTIYF.

This rearrangement joins TRBV27 to TRBJ1-2; 7 nucleotides agree with TRBD1. The CDR3 totals 13 residues. V trimming: 6 bases; J trimming: 6 bases; junction bases outside the gene matches: 7. The germline gives CDR1 MNHEY, CDR2 SMNVEV (reference sequence). CDR3 sequence reads: CASSLGGRNGYTF. CDR3 bases: TGTGCCAGCAGCTTAGGGGGCAGAAATGGCTACACCTTC.

The chain employs TRBV5-4 and TRBJ2-7; TRBD2 is a possible D gene (7 bases). The CDR3 has 15 residues. Trimming stripped 4 bases from V and 1 base from J, with 15 bases between. Germline loops: CDR1 SGHNT, CDR2 YYREEE (reference sequence). The CDR3 sequence: CASSPFRGASYEQYF. For the CDR3, the DNA is TGTGCCAGCAGCCCCTTCCGGGGGGCGTCCTACGAGCAGTACTTC. Full variable domain (missing parts from reference TRBV5-4 and TRBJ2-7): ETGVTQSPTHLIKTRGQQVTLRCSSQSGHNTVSWYQQALGQGPQFIFQYYREEENGRGNFPPRFSGLQFPNYSSELNVNALELDDSALYLCASSPFRGASYEQYFGPGTRLTVT.

The chain recombines TRBV9 with TRBJ2-5; 7 bases agree with TRBD2. CDR1 is SGDLS, CDR2 YYNGEE, per germline. J gave up 5 bases and V 4 bases, and 8 bases lay outside the gene matches. The CDR3 runs 14 residues. DNA for the CDR3: TGTGCCAGCAGCTACTCAGCGGGATTGGAGACCCAGTACTTC. Protein product: CASSYSAGLETQYF.